This T cell receptor beta chain was identified during a study of OX40 agonist ivuxolimab in advanced cancers. The overall study: It was permissible to have had prior anti-PD-1, anti-PD-L1 or anti-CTLA-4 therapy, and 40% had some.

Method: immunoSEQ multiplex PCR; TCRdb's copy keeps in-frame clones and lacks some. The sample records roughly 88,000 clones, more than 75% being singletons. Findings of the study overall: Averaging showed that CD8+ T cells had more expanded clones than CD4+ did. Within 6 weeks, CD4+ and CD8+ blood T cells expanded clonally at 0.1 to 3.0 mg/kg.

Germline lookup yields CDR1 MGHRA and CDR2 YSYEKL. There are 15 residues in the CDR3. The V and J ends lost 4 bases and 5 bases, in that order; junction bases with no gene match: 10. A few counts support this clone. Its antigen remains unknown. The source material was CD4+ or CD8+ T cells sorted from blood, sampled in a trial of the OX40 agonist ivuxolimab. V and J are TRBV4-1 and TRBJ1-2, with 7 bases aligning to TRBD1. The sequence was obtained from an adult with an advanced solid tumor such as melanoma, head and neck, liver or kidney cancer. DNA of the CDR3: TGCGCCAGCAGCCCCATCGTGGGACAGACATATGGCTACACCTTC. Translation: CASSPIVGQTYGYTF.